The clone carrying this T cell receptor beta chain has a count of ten or more. What it binds is unknown. The entry originates in a study of T-cell reconstitution after alpha-beta-depleted transplantation in children. The CDR3 loop spans 15 amino acids. Trimming took 4 bases from V and 5 from J, leaving 14 bases between them. The germline gives CDR1 LGHNA, CDR2 YNFKEQ. General study results and limits: At around two months after transplant, the alpha-beta T cells were reportedly derived from several hundred expanded clones that came from non-depleted graft cells.

Unique molecular identifiers were incorporated when the TCRbeta library was constructed. Via MiXCR, TCRdb re-called the PCR reads, giving one row per CDR3 protein. Found here are 100,000 to 120,000 distinct CDR3 sequences, roughly 6.1% of them singletons; the top ten hold approximately 25%. This clonotype was sampled from a male patient under 10 years old who had a stem cell transplant for acute lymphoblastic leukemia, so the T cells may come from the graft donor. The sample consisted of PBMCs, mostly from graft donor cells, taken 360 days after TCRalphabeta/CD19-depleted stem cell transplant. V gene TRBV4-2 combines with J gene TRBJ1-4; perhaps TRBD1 as D (5 bases). The DNA for the CDR3 is TGTGCCAGCAGCCGGGTGTCGGGGGGGAATGAAAAACTGTTTTTT. This translates into CASSRVSGGNEKLFF.